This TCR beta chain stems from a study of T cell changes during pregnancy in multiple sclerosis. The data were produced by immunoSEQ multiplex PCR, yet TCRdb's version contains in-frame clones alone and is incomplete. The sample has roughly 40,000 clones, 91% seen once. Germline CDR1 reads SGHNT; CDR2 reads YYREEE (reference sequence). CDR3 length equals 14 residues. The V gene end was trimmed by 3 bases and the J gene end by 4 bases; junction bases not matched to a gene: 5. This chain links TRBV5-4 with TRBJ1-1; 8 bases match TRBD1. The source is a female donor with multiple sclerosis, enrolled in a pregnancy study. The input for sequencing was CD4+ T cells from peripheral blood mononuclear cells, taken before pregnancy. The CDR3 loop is CASSSGGAGTEAFF. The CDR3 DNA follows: TGTGCCAGCAGCTCAGGGGGCGCGGGCACTGAAGCTTTCTTT.